The rows below give T cell receptor beta chains drawn from one sample of a study of shared clonotypes between healthy human individuals. The data were produced by immunoSEQ multiplex PCR, yet TCRdb's version contains in-frame clones alone and is incomplete. The table has fewer than 2.5 million clones, over 85% seen once. The specimen sequenced was naive CD4+ T cells from PBMCs. Receptor source: a man aged 18-30 years in good health. Some clones in this sample may be carry-over from other donors' samples. Each CDR3 is given with its conserved first and last residue. Fields, in order: V gene, J gene, D gene, clone size, CDR3 protein, CDR3 DNA. The D gene is left open where the match is weak. Clone size, where shown, is once, few, many, or a class for clones that have expanded.

V: TRBV27
J: TRBJ1-2
D: .
size: .
CDR3: CASSLSRLGGANYGYTF
DNA: TGTGCCAGCAGTTTATCGCGACTCGGGGGAGCTAACTATGGCTACACCTTC

V: TRBV12-5
J: TRBJ2-6
D: TRBD1
size: .
CDR3: CASGFGTGDGANVLTF
DNA: TGTGCTAGTGGATTTGGGACAGGGGATGGGGCCAACGTCCTGACTTTC

V: TRBV7-9
J: TRBJ1-1
D: .
size: once
CDR3: CASNIRGDTEAFF
DNA: TGTGCCAGCAACATTAGGGGGGACACTGAAGCTTTCTTT

V: TRBV18
J: TRBJ2-7
D: TRBD1
size: .
CDR3: CASSAPGQGSYEQYF
DNA: TGTGCCAGCTCAGCGCCGGGACAGGGTTCCTACGAGCAGTACTTC

V: TRBV25-1
J: TRBJ1-4
D: .
size: .
CDR3: CASSEPPGGASEKLFF
DNA: TGTGCCAGCAGTGAGCCCCCGGGGGGGGCAAGTGAAAAACTGTTTTTT

V: TRBV5-1
J: TRBJ1-1
D: TRBD1
size: .
CDR3: CASSSVQGGEAFF
DNA: TGCGCCAGCAGCTCTGTCCAGGGGGGTGAAGCTTTCTTT

V: TRBV6-1
J: TRBJ2-6
D: .
size: .
CDR3: CASSEGHHSGANVLTF
DNA: TGTGCCAGCAGTGAAGGACACCACTCTGGGGCCAACGTCCTGACTTTC

V: TRBV5-5
J: TRBJ1-2
D: .
size: once
CDR3: CASSPEGGGYTF
DNA: TGTGCCAGCAGCCCTGAGGGCGGAGGCTACACCTTC

V: TRBV5-1
J: TRBJ2-3
D: TRBD1
size: .
CDR3: CASSLEGTGVGTQYF
DNA: TGCGCCAGCAGCCTGGAGGGGACAGGGGTGGGTACGCAGTATTTT

V: TRBV6-5
J: TRBJ1-1
D: .
size: once
CDR3: CASRPSLGNTEAFF
DNA: TGTGCCAGCAGGCCTTCCTTGGGGAACACTGAAGCTTTCTTT

V: TRBV11-3
J: TRBJ2-1
D: TRBD2
size: .
CDR3: CASSLAPGGRSYNEQFF
DNA: TGTGCCAGCAGCTTAGCCCCCGGCGGGAGATCTTACAATGAGCAGTTCTTC

V: TRBV18
J: TRBJ2-2
D: .
size: .
CDR3: CASSPGEGREYTGELFF
DNA: TGTGCCAGCTCCCCGGGGGAAGGCCGGGAGTATACCGGGGAGCTGTTTTTT

V: TRBV5-1
J: TRBJ2-3
D: .
size: .
CDR3: CASSLGRPDTQYF
DNA: TGCGCCAGCAGCTTGGGACGTCCAGATACGCAGTATTTT

V: TRBV7-9
J: TRBJ2-2
D: TRBD2
size: .
CDR3: CASSFLTGLNTGELFF
DNA: TGTGCCAGCAGCTTCCTTACGGGACTAAACACCGGGGAGCTGTTTTTT

V: TRBV7-2
J: TRBJ1-1
D: .
size: .
CDR3: CASSLSSNMNTEAFF
DNA: TGTGCCAGCAGCTTGTCTTCAAACATGAACACTGAAGCTTTCTTT

V: TRBV14
J: TRBJ2-2
D: .
size: .
CDR3: CASSQLQAQSTGELFF
DNA: TGTGCCAGCAGCCAATTACAGGCCCAAAGCACCGGGGAGCTGTTTTTT

V: TRBV2
J: TRBJ2-3
D: TRBD2
size: .
CDR3: CASNRLAGDTDTQYF
DNA: TGTGCCAGCAACCGACTAGCGGGGGACACAGATACGCAGTATTTT